This TCR beta chain was identified during a study of T cells after yellow fever vaccination. TCRdb re-called the 5' RACE reads with MiXCR, one entry per CDR3 protein. The sample yields around 310,000 distinct CDR3 sequences, about 3.5% seen once. This clonotype was counted ten times or more. The CDR3 contains 15 residues. V was shortened by 5 bases and J by 1 base, with 15 bases between the two germline ends. Germline assignment: CDR1 SGHRS and CDR2 YFSETQ. Sequenced here: PBMCs, sampled on the day of the yellow fever booster vaccination. The genes are TRBV5-1 and TRBJ1-1; a possible D gene is TRBD1 (5 bases). The TCR was taken from a man between 18 and 29 years old who received the YFV17D yellow fever vaccine. The DNA for the CDR3 is TGCGCCAGCAGAGATTTTGGGGGGGGGAACACTGAAGCTTTCTTT. The encoded protein is CASRDFGGGNTEAFF.